A single TCR beta chain is shown here with its context. V was clipped by 4 bases and J by 7 bases; unmatched bases: 5. This CDR3 region has 14 residues. Per the germline V gene, CDR1 is MNHEY and CDR2 is SVGAGI. In the original workflow: Nucleated cell number was recorded as an estimate derived from reference gene primer amplification. TCRdb's copy holds only in-frame clones and misses some; the assay was immunoSEQ multiplex PCR. Clone size and V and J calls were adopted from that table, with D and trimming inferred from the DNA. The sample comprises more than 15,000 clones, about nine tenths of which are singletons, and over 4% rests with the top ten. This record comes from a study of blood T cell repertoires in COVID-19.

The genes are TRBV6-5 and TRBJ2-1, with 9 bases that match TRBD1. Sequenced: peripheral blood. This TCR came from a human donor in a cohort sampled during active COVID-19. The CDR3 nucleotides are TGTGCCAGCAGTTCGGGGACAGGGCTGAATGAGCAGTTCTTC. It encodes CASSSGTGLNEQFF.